Sequencing of this T cell receptor (beta chain) was carried out in a study of beta chain features in type 1 diabetes. The entirety of the isolated RNA underwent reverse transcription, so expressed TCRB transcripts were sequenced. The repertoire was sequenced with immunoSEQ multiplex PCR; TCRdb's copy has only in-frame clones and lacks some. This table holds 430,000 or so clones, roughly 11% found once. Germline loops: CDR1 SQVTM, CDR2 ANQGSEA. CDR3 size: 15 residues. Trimming removed 4 bases from V and 4 bases from J, with 18 bases in between. A single heparinised blood sample, averaging roughly 100 mL, was obtained per donor.

The sequence derives from a young woman in good health. The sequencing input was naive CD4+ T cells from blood. The chain carries TRBV29-1 and TRBJ2-3, with D unclear. The CDR3: CSVGAGSNQPDTQYF. Here the CDR3 DNA reads TGCAGCGTTGGGGCAGGATCAAATCAGCCAGATACGCAGTATTTT.